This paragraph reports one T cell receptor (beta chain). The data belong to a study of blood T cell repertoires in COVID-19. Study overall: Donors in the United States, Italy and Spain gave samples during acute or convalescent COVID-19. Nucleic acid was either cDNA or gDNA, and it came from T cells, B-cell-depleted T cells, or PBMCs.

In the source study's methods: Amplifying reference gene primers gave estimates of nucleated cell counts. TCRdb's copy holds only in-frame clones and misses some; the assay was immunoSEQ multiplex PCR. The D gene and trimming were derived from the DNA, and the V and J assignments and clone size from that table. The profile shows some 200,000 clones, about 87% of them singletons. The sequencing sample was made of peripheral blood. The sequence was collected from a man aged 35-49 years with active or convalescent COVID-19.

The chain's CDR3 is CASSHQGRGEKLFF. CDR3 sequence (DNA): TGCGCCAGCAGCCATCAGGGGAGAGGTGAAAAACTGTTTTTT. V usage is TRBV4-1 and J usage is TRBJ1-4; perhaps TRBD1 as D (6 bases). This CDR3 spans 14 amino acids. The V gene lost 3 bases and the J gene lost 7 bases, with 12 bases spanning the gap. Germline CDR1 MGHRA, CDR2 YSYEKL.